The sample holds a few counts of the clone carrying this T cell receptor beta chain. The sample is drawn from a study of read filtering for tumor transcriptome and immune sequencing. The CDR3 loop spans 18 amino acids. CDR1 LGHDT and CDR2 YNNKEL come from the germline V gene (reference sequence). V was pared by 0 bases and J by 8 bases, with 16 bases of the junction left unmatched. This library used around 400 ng RNA and molecular barcoded adaptors spanning alpha/delta and beta/gamma chains. TCRdb re-called the reads with MiXCR, one entry per CDR3 protein. The data contain some 20,000 distinct CDR3 sequences, approximately 24% of them singletons.

The chain recombines TRBV3-1 with TRBJ2-1; 7 nucleotides line up with TRBD2. The TCR was taken from a donor aged 40 or over with multiple myeloma. The source material was a population of CD138-negative cells sorted from bone marrow. In DNA form, the CDR3 reads TGTGCCAGCAGCCAAGATACGGTCGTTACGGCGGGAGTGGATGAGCAGTTCTTC. Translating it yields CASSQDTVVTAGVDEQFF.